Here is one TCR beta chain with its context. Clones were sequenced by immunoSEQ multiplex PCR, and TCRdb holds only the in-frame ones, with some missing. Altogether roughly 330,000 clones are present, about 86% being singletons, with the ten largest covering roughly 1.3%. The sample originates from a study of blood T cell repertoires in COVID-19. Study as a whole: From T cells, B-cell-depleted T cells, or PBMCs came the material, which was cDNA or gDNA.

Sequences were obtained from peripheral blood. The TCR sequence derives from a woman aged 45-60 years with acute or convalescent COVID-19.

CDR3 sequence reads: CASRRTGDSNQPQHF. Written as DNA, the CDR3 is TGCGCCAGCAGACGGACAGGGGATAGCAATCAGCCCCAGCATTTT. The chain links TRBV5-1 to TRBJ1-5; 9 positions agree with TRBD1. The CDR3 is made up of 15 amino acids. Trimming removed 5 bases from V and 0 bases from J; junction bases left unmatched: 3. Germline CDR1 is SGHRS and CDR2 is YFSETQ.